These 21 T cell receptor beta chains originate from one sample sequenced in a study of blood T cell repertoires in COVID-19. Only in-frame clones appear in the TCRdb table, and some are missing; sequencing was by immunoSEQ multiplex PCR. The sample carries 140,000 to 150,000 clones, over 75% recorded once. The material sequenced was peripheral blood. The receptors shown here come from a man in his sixties with active or convalescent COVID-19.

This clone came up once. The rearrangement links TRBV9 to TRBJ2-5; D not certain. This CDR3 comprises 13 residues. The V end was cut by 1 base, the J end by 2 bases, with 6 bases between. Germline V gene data show CDR1 as SGDLS and CDR2 as YYNGEE. CDR3 sequence reads: CASSVFGQETQYF. The CDR3 nucleotides are TGTGCCAGCAGCGTATTCGGTCAAGAGACCCAGTACTTC. The variable domain in full, with the rest retrieved from reference TRBV9 and TRBJ2-5, is DSGVTQTPKHLITATGQRVTLRCSPRSGDLSVYWYQQSLDQGLQFLIQYYNGEERAKGNILERFSAQQFPDLHSELNLSSLELGDSALYFCASSVFGQETQYFGPGTRLLVL.

The chain carries TRBV11-2 and TRBJ2-1, with TRBD2 matching over 7 bases. With V trimmed by 1 base and J by 5 bases, 2 bases remained unmatched. Germline assignment: CDR1 SGHAT and CDR2 FQNNGV. The CDR3 totals 14 residues. The CDR3 loop reads CASSLAGGNNEQFF. The CDR3 DNA reads as TGTGCCAGCAGCTTAGCGGGAGGTAACAATGAGCAGTTCTTC.

The genes are TRBV7-9 and TRBJ2-7, with 11 bases identical to TRBD1. Germline assignment: CDR1 SEHNR and CDR2 FQNEAQ (reference sequence). V was pared by 5 bases and J by 4 bases, with 7 bases of the junction left unmatched. The CDR3 sequence is 15 residues long. The DNA of the CDR3 is TGTGCCAGCAGCCGCCGCGGACAGGGGGCTTACGAGCAGTACTTC. Its translation: CASSRRGQGAYEQYF.

The rearrangement joins TRBV19 to TRBJ1-4; D gene unclear. V was pared by 5 bases and J by 5 bases, with 12 bases between. The CDR3 contains 14 residues. Germline lookup yields CDR1 LNHDA and CDR2 SQIVND (reference sequence). DNA for the CDR3: TGTGCCAGTAGTGTCGGGAGATGGAATGAAAAACTGTTTTTT. The encoded protein is CASSVGRWNEKLFF.

The rearrangement uses TRBV13 and TRBJ2-3; 10 nucleotides agree with TRBD2. Unmatched junction bases numbered 17, after V lost 2 bases and J lost 3 bases. CDR3 length: 20 residues. CDR1 is PRHDT, CDR2 FYEKMQ, per germline (reference sequence). The CDR3 nucleotides read TGTGCCAGCAGCTTAAGGCCAGGGATTTCTAGCGGGAGTTTGACAGATACGCAGTATTTT. It is translated as CASSLRPGISSGSLTDTQYF.

This clone was seen more than once but under ten times. The chain recombines TRBV14 with TRBJ2-5; D gene uncertain. The V gene lost 1 base and the J gene lost 2 bases, with 8 bases spanning the gap. In germline, CDR1 is SGHDN, CDR2 FVKESK. This CDR3 comprises 14 residues. The CDR3 DNA is TGTGCCAGCAGCCAAGCTATCACTCAAGAGACCCAGTACTTC. This encodes CASSQAITQETQYF. The whole variable domain, filled in from reference TRBV14 and TRBJ2-5, reads EAGVTQFPSHSVIEKGQTVTLRCDPISGHDNLYWYRRVMGKEIKFLLHFVKESKQDESGMPNNRFLAERTGGTYSTLKVQPAELEDSGVYFCASSQAITQETQYFGPGTRLLVL.

The V call is TRBV28, the J call TRBJ2-7, with a possible D match to TRBD2 (5 bases). This CDR3 contains 13 residues. Trimming shortened V by 7 bases and J by 7 bases, and 17 bases separated the two germline ends. The germline V gene encodes CDR1 MDHEN and CDR2 SYDVKM. CDR3 region: CASTSGVGTEQYF. Here the CDR3 DNA reads TGTGCCAGCACCTCCGGGGTAGGTACGGAGCAGTACTTC.

J is TRBJ2-5 and V is TRBV13; TRBD1 matches at 10 bases. The CDR3 spans 16 residues. With 5 bases clipped from V and 4 bases from J, the junction kept 10 bases outside the gene matches. CDR1 is PRHDT and CDR2 is FYEKMQ in the germline V gene (reference sequence). The CDR3 here is CASSILTGGIRETQYF. The CDR3 DNA sequence: TGTGCCAGCAGCATCCTGACAGGGGGCATACGAGAGACCCAGTACTTC. Looking up the rest from reference TRBV13 and TRBJ2-5 gives the full variable domain: AAGVIQSPRHLIKEKRETATLKCYPIPRHDTVYWYQQGPGQDPQFLISFYEKMQSDKGSIPDRFSAQQFSDYHSELNMSSLELGDSALYFCASSILTGGIRETQYFGPGTRLLVL.

The J gene is TRBJ2-7, the V gene TRBV24-1; TRBD1 is a possible D gene (5 bases). Germline V gives CDR1 KGHDR, CDR2 SFDVKD. V lost 2 bases to trimming and J lost 2 bases, with 18 bases between them. This CDR3 is built from 17 residues. This CDR3 reads CATSDSTGTPTPYEQYF. The CDR3 nucleotides are TGTGCCACCAGTGATTCAACAGGAACCCCTACCCCCTACGAGCAGTACTTC.

The J gene is TRBJ1-4, the V gene TRBV7-2; TRBD1 matches at 8 bases. J gave up 7 bases and V 3 bases, and 7 bases lay outside the gene matches. The length of the CDR3 is 15 residues. CDR1 and CDR2 from the germline V gene are SGHTA and FQGNSA. The CDR3 sequence is CASSLVGQGSEKLFF. The CDR3 DNA is TGTGCCAGCAGCTTGGTAGGACAGGGCAGTGAAAAACTGTTTTTT.

For the CDR3, the DNA is TGTGCCAGCAGCCGAGTATCCCCCGGCTCCTACAATGAGCAGTTCTTC. Protein product: CASSRVSPGSYNEQFF. The chain employs TRBV7-8 and TRBJ2-1, with unresolved D. CDR1 and CDR2 from the germline V gene are SGHVS and FQNEAQ. The CDR3 is 16 amino acids. Trimming shortened V by 5 bases and J by 0 bases, and 14 bases separated the two germline ends.

This clone has only one observation. The chain carries TRBV24-1 and TRBJ2-3; the D gene is possibly TRBD2 (6 bases). Trimming took off 12 bases at V and 4 bases at J, with 19 bases between the two ends. Germline assignment: CDR1 KGHDR and CDR2 SFDVKD. The CDR3 is 14 residues long. The CDR3 DNA sequence: TGTGCCTCCTCGGGAGACCCCCCCGCAGATACGCAGTATTTT. Protein product: CASSGDPPADTQYF.

This chain connects TRBV6-2 or TRBV6-3 to TRBJ2-2; D gene ambiguous. The CDR3 loop spans 15 amino acids. Germline loops: CDR1 MNHEY, CDR2 SVGEGT. Between the trimmed V and J ends, which lost 4 bases and 4 bases, there was a span of 13 bases. CDR3 protein: CASSLSRPGTGELFF. The CDR3 region has the DNA TGTGCCAGCAGTTTGTCTCGGCCAGGCACCGGGGAGCTGTTTTTT.

This chain connects TRBV11-3 to TRBJ2-7; D gene ambiguous. CDR1 SGHNT and CDR2 YENEEA come from the germline V gene. Trimming pared 5 bases from V and 5 bases from J, leaving 13 bases between. The CDR3 consists of 13 residues. The CDR3 DNA sequence: TGTGCCAGCAGCCAGACCCAGGTGAACGAGCAGTACTTC. Its translation is CASSQTQVNEQYF.

This chain joins TRBV24-1 and TRBJ2-3; 10 bases are a match to TRBD1. The CDR3 contains 16 residues. Trimming at V came to 5 bases and at J to 3 bases, leaving 7 bases not matched to a gene. Germline CDR1 KGHDR, CDR2 SFDVKD. The DNA for the CDR3 is TGTGCCACCAGTGCCCCCTGGGGACAGGGGACAGATACGCAGTATTTT. Protein product: CATSAPWGQGTDTQYF.

This clone came up a few times. The rearrangement uses TRBV2 and TRBJ2-1, with TRBD2 as a possible D gene (5 bases). Looked up from germline, CDR1 is SNHLY and CDR2 is FYNNEI. CDR3 length: 12 residues. The germline V and J ends were trimmed by 7 bases and 6 bases, with 10 bases remaining between them. In nucleotides, the CDR3 is TGTGCCAGCAAACTAGTCACCAATGAGCAGTTCTTC. It codes for CASKLVTNEQFF.

This clone appeared once. The V gene is TRBV7-2, the J gene TRBJ2-5; 12 bases match TRBD2. The CDR3 runs to 19 residues. Losses at the gene ends were 1 base for V and 6 bases for J; bases not matched to a gene: 15. The V gene's germline CDR1 is SGHTA and CDR2 FQGNSA. Written as DNA, the CDR3 is TGTGCCAGCAGCTTAGAGGTCAGGGGACTAGCGGGTGCGGAGAAGACCCAGTACTTC. This codes for CASSLEVRGLAGAEKTQYF.

In DNA form, the CDR3 reads TGTGCCACTAAACCGGGACTAAGTCTTTACGAGCAGTACTTC. Encoded protein: CATKPGLSLYEQYF. V usage is TRBV28 and J usage is TRBJ2-7, with 7 bases matching TRBD2. This CDR3 is 14 amino acids long. Trimming removed 10 bases from V and 4 bases from J; junction bases left unmatched: 13. The germline V gene has CDR1 MDHEN and CDR2 SYDVKM.

The chain combines TRBV27 with TRBJ2-5; 8 bases are shared with TRBD2. This CDR3 region has 19 residues. Germline V gives CDR1 MNHEY, CDR2 SMNVEV (reference sequence). Trimming at V came to 5 bases and at J to 4 bases, leaving 21 bases not matched to a gene. The CDR3 DNA reads as TGTGCCAGCAGTCCCCCGCGGGGAGGAAGCGGGAGAGGCATAGAGACCCAGTACTTC. Its protein is CASSPPRGGSGRGIETQYF.

The CDR3 sequence: CASSQSAGNTIYF. In DNA form, the CDR3 reads TGCGCCAGCAGCCAATCGGCTGGAAACACCATATATTTT. The chain has TRBV4-3 and TRBJ1-3; D unresolved. Germline CDR1 LGHNA, CDR2 YSLEER. Deletions cut 2 bases from V and 2 bases from J, with 4 bases between. The CDR3 totals 13 residues.

V usage is TRBV7-2 and J usage is TRBJ2-3; 12 nucleotides agree with TRBD2. From germline, CDR1 is SGHTA and CDR2 FQGNSA. After removal of 5 bases from V and 2 bases from J, the junction contained 14 bases not matched to a gene. The length of the CDR3 is 19 residues. The DNA for the CDR3 is TGTGCCAGCAGCCTAAGAGGTCCTAGCGGGAGGGGGACCACAGATACGCAGTATTTT. Amino acid sequence: CASSLRGPSGRGTTDTQYF. The full variable domain, in which reference TRBV7-2 and TRBJ2-3 provide the parts outside the CDR3, is GAGVSQSPSNKVTEKGKDVELRCDPISGHTALYWYRQSLGQGLEFLIYFQGNSAPDKSGLPSDRFSAERTGGSVSTLTIQRTQQEDSAVYLCASSLRGPSGRGTTDTQYFGPGTRLTVL.